These T cell receptor beta chains were read from a single sample in a study of T-cell memory formation after mild COVID-19. TCRdb redid the calling of the 5' RACE reads with MiXCR, one entry per CDR3 protein. The sample lists about 560,000 distinct CDR3 sequences; over 15% were seen once. The sample comprised PBMCs or a T cell subset sorted from them (not recorded which). The receptors were sampled from an adult woman who had mild COVID-19 (a few samples of this study predate the infection). Cell type and time point are not known. Both conserved end residues are part of each CDR3. Fields, in order: V gene, J gene, D gene, clone size, CDR3 protein, CDR3 DNA. The D gene is left open where the match is weak. Clone size is given for some rows only: seen once, a few or many times, or a class if the clone is expanded.

TRBV5-4	TRBJ2-3	TRBD1	NA	CASSSKKTGIADTQYF	TGTGCCAGCAGCTCTAAAAAGACAGGGATAGCAGATACGCAGTATTTT
TRBV5-1	TRBJ1-1	NA	NA	CASSLSAGSNTEAFF	TGCGCCAGCAGCTTATCGGCAGGGTCGAACACTGAAGCTTTCTTT
TRBV20-1	TRBJ2-7	TRBD1	NA	CSAPGTGVPYEQYF	TGCAGTGCTCCCGGGACAGGGGTCCCCTACGAGCAGTACTTC
TRBV7-9	TRBJ2-7	TRBD1	few	CASRKGGQGKYEQYF	TGTGCCAGCAGAAAGGGCGGACAGGGAAAGTACGAGCAGTACTTC
TRBV29-1	TRBJ2-7	TRBD1	many	CSVSKGGQGAYEQYF	TGCAGCGTTTCTAAAGGGGGACAGGGGGCCTACGAGCAGTACTTC
TRBV7-8	TRBJ2-7	NA	few	CASSLDQGTGEQYF	TGTGCCAGCAGCTTAGATCAGGGGACGGGAGAGCAGTACTTC
TRBV14	TRBJ2-3	TRBD2	few	CASNLGTSGGPDTQYF	TGTGCCAGCAACCTAGGGACTAGCGGGGGGCCTGATACGCAGTATTTT
TRBV7-9	TRBJ2-7	NA	NA	CASSWRTAEQYF	TGTGCCAGCAGCTGGAGGACAGCAGAGCAGTACTTC
TRBV11-2	TRBJ2-7	NA	few	CASSLGSAAYEQYF	TGTGCCAGCAGCTTAGGGAGCGCGGCCTACGAGCAGTACTTC
TRBV12-3/TRBV12-4	TRBJ1-2	TRBD1	few	CASSLGTGALGGYTF	TGTGCCAGCAGTTTAGGCACAGGGGCCTTAGGTGGCTACACCTTC
TRBV20-1	TRBJ2-3	NA	few	CSALGPTDTQYF	TGCAGTGCCTTGGGGCCCACAGATACGCAGTATTTT
TRBV7-6	TRBJ1-1	NA	NA	CASSLEQGLAAFF	TGTGCCAGCAGCTTAGAGCAGGGCCTGGCGGCTTTCTTT